This TCR beta chain was documented in a study of blood T cell repertoires in COVID-19. Study background: Samples taken during acute and convalescent COVID-19 were collected in the United States, Italy and Spain.

Germline V gene sequence: CDR1 MDHEN, CDR2 SYDVKM. Trimming removed 6 bases from V and 5 bases from J; junction bases left unmatched: 9. There are 15 residues in the CDR3. Method: immunoSEQ multiplex PCR; TCRdb's copy keeps in-frame clones and lacks some. The sample has fewer than 75,000 clones, around 87% seen once. Specimen: peripheral blood. This sequence was found in a man in his 60s with active or convalescent COVID-19. V usage is TRBV28 and J usage is TRBJ1-4; TRBD1 aligns across 7 bases. The CDR3, as DNA: TGTGCCAGCAGAAGGGAACAGGGGAGAAATGAAAAACTGTTTTTT. Its translation is CASRREQGRNEKLFF.